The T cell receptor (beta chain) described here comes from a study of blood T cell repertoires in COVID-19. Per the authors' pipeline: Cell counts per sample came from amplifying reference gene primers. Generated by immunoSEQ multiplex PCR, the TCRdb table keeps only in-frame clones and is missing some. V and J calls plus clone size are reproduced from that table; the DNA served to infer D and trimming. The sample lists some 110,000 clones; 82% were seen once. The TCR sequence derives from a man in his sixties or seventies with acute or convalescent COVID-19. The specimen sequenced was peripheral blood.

For the CDR3, the DNA is TGCAGCGTTTGGACAGGAGGAGGAGCTTTCTTT. Translation gives CSVWTGGGAFF. This sequence joins TRBV29-1 and TRBJ1-1; 7 positions agree with TRBD1. With V trimmed by 5 bases and J by 10 bases, 7 bases remained unmatched. The CDR3 runs to 11 residues. CDR1 SQVTM and CDR2 ANQGSEA come from the germline V gene.